This TCR beta chain was identified during a study of T cell changes during pregnancy in multiple sclerosis. Per the germline V gene, CDR1 is LNHDA and CDR2 is SQIVND (reference sequence). This CDR3 has 15 amino acids. After removal of 7 bases from V and 0 bases from J, the junction contained 6 bases not matched to a gene. Here immunoSEQ multiplex PCR was the method, and the copy in TCRdb shows in-frame clones only, minus some. This sample carries about 80,000 clones, around 90% of them seen once, and the ten largest clones take around 3%. The sample in question was peripheral blood, obtained before pregnancy. The chain combines TRBV19 with TRBJ1-5; 7 bases line up with TRBD1. The TCR originated in a female donor with multiple sclerosis, enrolled in a pregnancy study. The CDR3: CASNRDRNSNQPQHF. In nucleotides, the CDR3 is TGTGCCAGTAACCGGGACAGAAATAGCAATCAGCCCCAGCATTTT.